The rows below give T cell receptor beta chains drawn from one sample of a study of T cell changes during pregnancy in multiple sclerosis. Libraries were prepared by immunoSEQ multiplex PCR; TCRdb keeps only in-frame clonotypes and omits some of them. The sample holds 40,000 to 50,000 clones; approximately 94% are singletons and the top ten take 8.1%. The source material was CD8+ T cells from peripheral blood mononuclear cells, sampled in the third trimester of pregnancy. The receptor source for this set is a female donor with multiple sclerosis, enrolled in a pregnancy study. The CDR3 runs from the conserved cysteine through the conserved F or W. Fields, in order: clone size, V gene, J gene, D gene, CDR3 protein, CDR3 DNA. A D gene is named only where the DNA matches it firmly. The listing skips clone size in some rows; elsewhere it reads once, few, many or a size class.

NA	TRBV7-7	TRBJ2-1	TRBD2	CASSARLWGSGDYNEQFF	TGTGCTAGCAGCGCCCGTCTTTGGGGTAGCGGGGACTACAATGAGCAGTTCTTC
NA	TRBV6-5	TRBJ2-2	TRBD1	CASSYFQGARELFF	TGTGCCAGCAGTTACTTTCAGGGGGCGAGGGAGCTGTTTTTT
NA	TRBV7-3	TRBJ2-5	TRBD2	CASSHGLAGETQYF	TGTGCCAGCAGCCATGGACTAGCGGGAGAGACCCAGTACTTC
NA	TRBV28	TRBJ2-3	NA	CASAASHLAAPDTQYF	TGTGCCAGCGCCGCATCCCATCTAGCTGCCCCAGATACGCAGTATTTT
once	TRBV6-5	TRBJ1-2	NA	CASSLGQYYGYTF	TGTGCCAGCAGTCTCGGACAGTACTATGGCTACACCTTC
NA	TRBV18	TRBJ2-1	NA	CASLRDNEQFF	TGTGCCAGCCTCCGAGACAATGAGCAGTTCTTC
few	TRBV11-2	TRBJ2-3	TRBD2	CASSPGLAGLTDTQYF	TGTGCCAGCAGCCCAGGGCTAGCGGGACTCACAGATACGCAGTATTTT
NA	TRBV5-4	TRBJ2-3	NA	CASSHIADTQYF	TGTGCCAGCAGCCATATAGCGGATACGCAGTATTTT
NA	TRBV12-5	TRBJ2-1	TRBD2	CASGISGRGMFF	TGTGCTAGTGGCATTAGCGGGAGGGGTATGTTCTTC
NA	TRBV7-2	TRBJ2-1	TRBD2	CASTRLAGETEQFF	TGTGCCAGCACCAGACTAGCGGGAGAGACTGAGCAGTTCTTC
NA	TRBV19	TRBJ2-1	TRBD1	CASKWGTGANEQFF	TGTGCCAGCAAATGGGGGACAGGCGCGAATGAGCAGTTCTTC
NA	TRBV28	TRBJ1-4	NA	CASSLGRNEKLFF	TGTGCCAGCAGTTTGGGCAGAAATGAAAAACTGTTTTTT
NA	TRBV10-3	TRBJ2-1	NA	CAISGGTGGRPEQFF	TGTGCCATCAGTGGGGGGACCGGGGGGCGACCCGAGCAGTTCTTC
NA	TRBV7-9	TRBJ2-7	TRBD1	CASSSRDRGNSYEQYF	TGTGCCAGCAGCTCGCGGGACAGGGGGAACTCCTACGAGCAGTACTTC
NA	TRBV7-9	TRBJ2-4	NA	CASSFSPGPFDNIQYF	TGTGCCAGCAGCTTCAGCCCAGGCCCATTTGATAACATTCAGTACTTC
NA	TRBV28	TRBJ2-1	NA	CASSPNNEQFF	TGTGCCAGCAGTCCAAACAATGAGCAGTTCTTC
NA	TRBV28	TRBJ1-2	NA	CASSLGQPYGYTF	TGTGCCAGCAGCCTGGGACAACCGTATGGCTACACCTTC
NA	TRBV13	TRBJ1-1	NA	CASSKDRGGNTEAFF	TGTGCCAGCAGCAAGGATAGGGGGGGGAACACTGAAGCTTTCTTT
NA	TRBV5-5	TRBJ2-1	TRBD2	CASSLVGRAFHNEQFF	TGTGCCAGCAGCTTGGTTGGGAGGGCCTTCCACAATGAGCAGTTCTTC
once	TRBV30	TRBJ2-1	NA	CAWRGRTGIFF	TGTGCCTGGAGGGGCAGGACGGGAATATTCTTC
NA	TRBV21-1	TRBJ2-5	NA	CASSKAATEQETQYF	TGTGCCAGCAGCAAAGCAGCGACAGAGCAAGAGACCCAGTACTTC
NA	TRBV6-5	TRBJ1-6	NA	CASSPLTVNSPLHF	TGTGCCAGCAGTCCCCTGACTGTGAATTCACCCCTCCACTTT
NA	TRBV5-6	TRBJ2-3	NA	CASSFYTDTQYF	TGTGCCAGCAGCTTCTATACAGATACGCAGTATTTT
NA	TRBV4-1	TRBJ1-5	TRBD1	CASSQIPGQGSLMGQPQHF	TGCGCCAGCAGCCAAATCCCGGGACAGGGGTCCCTAATGGGTCAGCCCCAGCATTTT
NA	TRBV29-1	TRBJ2-5	NA	CSVGRGGKVGETQYF	TGCAGCGTTGGTAGGGGTGGGAAAGTAGGGGAGACCCAGTACTTC
NA	TRBV27	TRBJ2-7	TRBD1	CASKTTGTGPSYEQYF	TGTGCCAGCAAAACGACCGGGACAGGGCCCTCCTACGAGCAGTACTTC
NA	TRBV2	TRBJ2-7	NA	CATSRVSYEQYF	TGTGCCACCAGCAGGGTCTCCTACGAGCAGTACTTC
NA	TRBV5-4	TRBJ2-7	TRBD2	CASSLNPRTSGRAGYEQYF	TGTGCCAGCAGCCTAAACCCTCGGACTAGCGGGAGGGCAGGTTACGAGCAGTACTTC
NA	TRBV6-1	TRBJ1-5	NA	CASSEWAADQPQHF	TGTGCCAGCAGTGAATGGGCAGCGGATCAGCCCCAGCATTTT
once	TRBV7-9	TRBJ2-2	NA	CASRPKGGGPGELFF	TGTGCCAGCAGGCCGAAAGGGGGGGGACCCGGGGAGCTGTTTTTT
NA	TRBV7-8	TRBJ2-7	NA	CASSLSGNYYEQYF	TGTGCCAGCAGCTTATCCGGGAATTACTACGAGCAGTACTTC
few	TRBV21-1	TRBJ1-5	NA	CASSTWRDQPQHF	TGTGCCAGCAGCACCTGGAGGGATCAGCCCCAGCATTTT
NA	TRBV19	TRBJ2-1	NA	CASSIVPIGYNEQFF	TGTGCCAGTAGTATAGTTCCGATCGGGTACAATGAGCAGTTCTTC
once	TRBV2	TRBJ2-2	TRBD2	CASSPWGRADGELFF	TGTGCCAGCAGCCCCTGGGGGAGGGCCGACGGGGAGCTGTTTTTT
NA	TRBV27	TRBJ2-1	TRBD1	CASGQGHYNEQFF	TGTGCCAGCGGACAGGGGCACTACAATGAGCAGTTCTTC
NA	TRBV15	TRBJ1-1	TRBD1	CATSWDRAWGTEAFF	TGTGCCACCAGCTGGGACAGGGCTTGGGGGACTGAAGCTTTCTTT
NA	TRBV28	TRBJ2-1	TRBD2	CASQLYRIELAGDNEQFF	TGTGCCAGCCAACTTTACCGAATTGAACTAGCGGGAGACAATGAGCAGTTCTTC
NA	TRBV9	TRBJ2-1	NA	CATGDEQFF	TGTGCCACCGGGGATGAGCAGTTCTTC
NA	TRBV28	TRBJ2-7	TRBD1	CASMGTGSYEQYF	TGTGCCAGCATGGGGACAGGGTCCTACGAGCAGTACTTC
NA	TRBV4-2	TRBJ2-7	NA	CASSQEGRGGYEQYF	TGTGCCAGCAGCCAAGAGGGTAGGGGCGGCTACGAGCAGTACTTC
NA	TRBV30	TRBJ2-7	TRBD1	CAWGTGSYEQYF	TGTGCCTGGGGGACAGGGTCCTACGAGCAGTACTTC
NA	TRBV27	TRBJ2-1	NA	CASSSTAEQFF	TGTGCCAGCAGTTCAACAGCGGAACAGTTCTTC
NA	TRBV28	TRBJ2-7	NA	CASSAPGNNGEQYF	TGTGCCAGCAGTGCCCCGGGAAATAACGGCGAGCAGTACTTC
NA	TRBV25-1	TRBJ2-7	TRBD1	CASRETGHEQYF	TGTGCCAGCAGGGAGACAGGGCACGAGCAGTACTTC
NA	TRBV5-1	TRBJ2-5	TRBD2	CASSLGLAGDQLETQYF	TGCGCCAGCAGCTTGGGGCTAGCGGGAGACCAGTTGGAGACCCAGTACTTC
NA	TRBV29-1	TRBJ1-2	NA	CSVEWAGANYGYTF	TGCAGCGTTGAATGGGCTGGTGCTAACTATGGCTACACCTTC